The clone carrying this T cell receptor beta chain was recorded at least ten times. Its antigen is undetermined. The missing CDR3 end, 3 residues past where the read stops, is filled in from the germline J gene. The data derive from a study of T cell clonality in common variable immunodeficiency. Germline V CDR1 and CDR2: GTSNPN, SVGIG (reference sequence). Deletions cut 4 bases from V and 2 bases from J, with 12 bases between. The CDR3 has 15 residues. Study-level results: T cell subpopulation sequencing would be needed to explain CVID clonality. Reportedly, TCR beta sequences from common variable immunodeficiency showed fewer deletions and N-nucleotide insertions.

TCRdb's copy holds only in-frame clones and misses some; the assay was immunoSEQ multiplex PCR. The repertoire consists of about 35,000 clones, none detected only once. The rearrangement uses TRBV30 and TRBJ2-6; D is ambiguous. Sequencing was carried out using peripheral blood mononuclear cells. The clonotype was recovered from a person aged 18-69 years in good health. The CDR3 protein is CAWKRASTGANVLTF. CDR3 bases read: TGTGCCTGGAAAAGGGCGTCGACTGGGGCCAACGTC.